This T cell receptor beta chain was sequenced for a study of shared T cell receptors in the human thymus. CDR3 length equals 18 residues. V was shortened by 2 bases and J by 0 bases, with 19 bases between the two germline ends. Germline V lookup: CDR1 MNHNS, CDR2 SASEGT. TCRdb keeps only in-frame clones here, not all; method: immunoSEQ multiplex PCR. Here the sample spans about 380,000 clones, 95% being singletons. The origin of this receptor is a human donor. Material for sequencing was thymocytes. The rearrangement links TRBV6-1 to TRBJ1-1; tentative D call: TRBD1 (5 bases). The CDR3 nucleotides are TGTGCCAGCAGTGAATATGTGTCAGGGTCGCCCATGAACACTGAAGCTTTCTTT. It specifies CASSEYVSGSPMNTEAFF.